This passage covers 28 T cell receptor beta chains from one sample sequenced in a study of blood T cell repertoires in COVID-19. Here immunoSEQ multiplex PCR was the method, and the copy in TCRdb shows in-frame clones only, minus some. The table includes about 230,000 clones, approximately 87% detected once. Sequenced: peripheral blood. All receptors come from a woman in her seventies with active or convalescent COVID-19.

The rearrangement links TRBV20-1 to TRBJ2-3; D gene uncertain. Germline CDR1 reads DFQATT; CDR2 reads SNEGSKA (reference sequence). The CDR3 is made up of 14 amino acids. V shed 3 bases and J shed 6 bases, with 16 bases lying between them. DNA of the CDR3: TGCAGTGCTAGTAAAAGTGGAGTGAGGGATACGCAGTATTTT. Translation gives CSASKSGVRDTQYF.

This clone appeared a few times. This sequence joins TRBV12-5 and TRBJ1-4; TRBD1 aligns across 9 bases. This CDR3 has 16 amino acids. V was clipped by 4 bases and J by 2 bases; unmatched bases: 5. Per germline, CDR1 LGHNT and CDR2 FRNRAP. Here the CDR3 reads CASGWTGVRTNEKLFF. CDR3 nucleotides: TGTGCTAGTGGTTGGACAGGGGTTAGGACTAATGAAAAACTGTTTTTT.

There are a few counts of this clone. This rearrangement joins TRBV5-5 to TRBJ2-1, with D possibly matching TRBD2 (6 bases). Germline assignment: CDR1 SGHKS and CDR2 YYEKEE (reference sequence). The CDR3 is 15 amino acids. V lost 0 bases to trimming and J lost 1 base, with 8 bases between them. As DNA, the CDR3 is TGTGCCAGCAGCTTGGTGGCGGGGTCCTACAATGAGCAGTTCTTC. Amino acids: CASSLVAGSYNEQFF.

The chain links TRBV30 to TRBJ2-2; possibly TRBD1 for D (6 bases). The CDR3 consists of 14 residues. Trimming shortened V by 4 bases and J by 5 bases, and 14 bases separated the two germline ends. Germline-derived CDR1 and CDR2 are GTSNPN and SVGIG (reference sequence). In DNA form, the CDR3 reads TGTGCCTGGATGTCGAAGGGGGTTACCGGGGAGCTGTTTTTT. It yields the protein CAWMSKGVTGELFF.

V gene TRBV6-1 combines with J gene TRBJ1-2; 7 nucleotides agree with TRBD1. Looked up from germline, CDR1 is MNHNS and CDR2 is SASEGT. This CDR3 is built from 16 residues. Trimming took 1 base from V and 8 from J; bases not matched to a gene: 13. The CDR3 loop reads CASSEGVGGAAYGYTF. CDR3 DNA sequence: TGTGCCAGCAGTGAAGGGGTAGGGGGCGCGGCTTACGGCTACACCTTC.

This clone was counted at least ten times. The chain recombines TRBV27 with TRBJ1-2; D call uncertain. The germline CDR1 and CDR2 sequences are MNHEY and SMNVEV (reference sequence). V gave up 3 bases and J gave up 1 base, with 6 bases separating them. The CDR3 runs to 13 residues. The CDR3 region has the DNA TGTGCCAGCAGTTTTAACAGTAACTATGGCTACACCTTC. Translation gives CASSFNSNYGYTF.

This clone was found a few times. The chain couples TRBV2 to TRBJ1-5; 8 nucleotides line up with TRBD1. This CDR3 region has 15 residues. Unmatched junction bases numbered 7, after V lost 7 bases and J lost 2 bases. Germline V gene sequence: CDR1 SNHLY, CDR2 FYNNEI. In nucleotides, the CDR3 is TGTGCCAGCAATTCAGGGGGCGGGGGCAATCAGCCCCAGCATTTT. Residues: CASNSGGGGNQPQHF.

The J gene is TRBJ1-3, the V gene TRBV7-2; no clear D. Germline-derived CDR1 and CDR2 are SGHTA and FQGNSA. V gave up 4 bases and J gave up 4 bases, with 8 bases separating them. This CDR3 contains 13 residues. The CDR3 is CASSSTRGNTIYF. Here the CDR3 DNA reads TGTGCCAGCAGCTCGACTCGGGGAAACACCATATATTTT. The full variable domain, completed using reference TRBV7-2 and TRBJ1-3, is GAGVSQSPSNKVTEKGKDVELRCDPISGHTALYWYRQSLGQGLEFLIYFQGNSAPDKSGLPSDRFSAERTGGSVSTLTIQRTQQEDSAVYLCASSSTRGNTIYFGEGSWLTVV.

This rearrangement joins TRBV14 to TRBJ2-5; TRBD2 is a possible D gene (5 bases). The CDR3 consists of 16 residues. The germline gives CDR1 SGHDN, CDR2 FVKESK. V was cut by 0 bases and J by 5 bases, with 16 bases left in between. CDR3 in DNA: TGTGCCAGCAGCCAAGAGCGGCGGGCCTCGGGTGAGACCCAGTACTTC. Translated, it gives CASSQERRASGETQYF.

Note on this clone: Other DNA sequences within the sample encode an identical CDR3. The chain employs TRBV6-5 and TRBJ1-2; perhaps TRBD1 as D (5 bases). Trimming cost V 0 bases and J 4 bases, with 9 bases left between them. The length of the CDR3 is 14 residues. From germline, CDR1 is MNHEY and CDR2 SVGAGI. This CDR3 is CASSYSQGAYGYTF. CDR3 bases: TGTGCCAGCAGTTACTCGCAGGGCGCCTATGGCTACACCTTC.

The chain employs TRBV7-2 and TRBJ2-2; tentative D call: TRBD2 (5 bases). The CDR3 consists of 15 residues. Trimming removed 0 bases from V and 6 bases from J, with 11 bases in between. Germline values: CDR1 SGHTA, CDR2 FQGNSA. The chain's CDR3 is CASSLALAVSGELFF. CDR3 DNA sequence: TGTGCCAGCAGCTTAGCGCTAGCCGTCTCCGGGGAGCTGTTTTTT.

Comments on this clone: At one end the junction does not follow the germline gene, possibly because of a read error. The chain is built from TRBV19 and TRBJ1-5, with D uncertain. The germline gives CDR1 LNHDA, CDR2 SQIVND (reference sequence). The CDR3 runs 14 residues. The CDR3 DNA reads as TGTGCCAGTACATCTGGTTATAGCGATCAGCCCCAGCATTTT. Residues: CASTSGYSDQPQHF.

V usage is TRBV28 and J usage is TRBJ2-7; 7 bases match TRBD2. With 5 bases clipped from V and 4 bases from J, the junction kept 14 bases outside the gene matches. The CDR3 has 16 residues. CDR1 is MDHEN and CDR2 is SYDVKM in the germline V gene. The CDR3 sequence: CASSTPGGNPFYEQYF. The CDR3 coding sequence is TGTGCCAGCAGTACCCCGGGGGGAAATCCCTTTTACGAGCAGTACTTC.

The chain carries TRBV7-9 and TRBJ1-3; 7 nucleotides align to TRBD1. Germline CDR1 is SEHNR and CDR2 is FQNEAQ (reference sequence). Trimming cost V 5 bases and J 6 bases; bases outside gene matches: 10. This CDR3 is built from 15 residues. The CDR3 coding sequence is TGTGCCAGCAGCCCGCTCAGGACAGGAGTAAACACCATATATTTT. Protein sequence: CASSPLRTGVNTIYF.

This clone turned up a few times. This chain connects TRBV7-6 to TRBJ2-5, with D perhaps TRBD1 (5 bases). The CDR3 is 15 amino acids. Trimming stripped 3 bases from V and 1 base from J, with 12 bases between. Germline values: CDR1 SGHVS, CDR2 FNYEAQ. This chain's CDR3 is CASSFQIGAQETQYF. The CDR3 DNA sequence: TGTGCCAGCAGCTTCCAAATTGGGGCCCAAGAGACCCAGTACTTC.

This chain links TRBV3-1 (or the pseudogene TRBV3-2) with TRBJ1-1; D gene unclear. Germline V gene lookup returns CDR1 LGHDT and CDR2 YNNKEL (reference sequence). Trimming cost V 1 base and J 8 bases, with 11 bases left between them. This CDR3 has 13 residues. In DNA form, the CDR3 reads TGTGCCAGCAGCCAAGCTGTCAGTTTAGAAGCTTTCTTT. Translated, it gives CASSQAVSLEAFF.

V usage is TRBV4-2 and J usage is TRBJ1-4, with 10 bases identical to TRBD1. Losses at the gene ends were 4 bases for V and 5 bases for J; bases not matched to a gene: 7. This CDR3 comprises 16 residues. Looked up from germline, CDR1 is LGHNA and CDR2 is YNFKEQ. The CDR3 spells CASSPRQGAANEKLFF. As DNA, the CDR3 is TGTGCCAGCAGCCCCCGACAGGGGGCGGCGAATGAAAAACTGTTTTTT.

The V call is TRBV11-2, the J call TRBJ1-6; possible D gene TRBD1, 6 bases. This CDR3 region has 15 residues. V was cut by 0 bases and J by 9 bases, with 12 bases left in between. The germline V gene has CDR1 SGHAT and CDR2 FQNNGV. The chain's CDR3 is CASSLDGGAGSPLHF. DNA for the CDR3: TGTGCCAGCAGCTTAGATGGGGGGGCAGGTTCACCCCTCCACTTT.

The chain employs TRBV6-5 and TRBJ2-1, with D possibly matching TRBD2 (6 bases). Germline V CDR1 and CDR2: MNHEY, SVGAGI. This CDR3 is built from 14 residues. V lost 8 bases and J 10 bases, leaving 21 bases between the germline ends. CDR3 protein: CASSRTIPLGEQFF. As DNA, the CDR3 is TGTGCCAGCTCCCGGACTATACCCCTGGGGGAGCAGTTCTTC.

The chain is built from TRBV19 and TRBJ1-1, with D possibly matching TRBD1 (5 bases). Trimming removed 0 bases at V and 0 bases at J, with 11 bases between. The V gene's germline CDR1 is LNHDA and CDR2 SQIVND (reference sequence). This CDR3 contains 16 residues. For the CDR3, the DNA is TGTGCCAGTAGTATAGATATAGGGGCTATGAACACTGAAGCTTTCTTT. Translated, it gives CASSIDIGAMNTEAFF.

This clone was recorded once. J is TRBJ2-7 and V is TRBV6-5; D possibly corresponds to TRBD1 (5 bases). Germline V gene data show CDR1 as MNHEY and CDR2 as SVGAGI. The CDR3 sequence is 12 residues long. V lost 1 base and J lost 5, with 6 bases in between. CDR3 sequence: CASSYWGHEQYF. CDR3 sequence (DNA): TGTGCCAGCAGTTACTGGGGCCACGAGCAGTACTTC.

CDR3 sequence: CASSIDLGLAGVNTQYF. In DNA, the CDR3 is TGTGCCAGTAGTATAGATCTTGGACTAGCGGGAGTAAATACGCAGTATTTT. J is TRBJ2-3 and V is TRBV19; 13 bases align to TRBD2. This CDR3 contains 17 residues. Germline values: CDR1 LNHDA, CDR2 SQIVND (reference sequence). V dropped 0 bases and J dropped 7; count of bases not matched to a gene: 7.

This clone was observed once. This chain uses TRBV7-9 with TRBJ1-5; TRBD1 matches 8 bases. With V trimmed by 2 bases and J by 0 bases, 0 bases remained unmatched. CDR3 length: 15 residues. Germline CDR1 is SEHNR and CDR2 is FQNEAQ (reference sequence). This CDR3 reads CASSLQGASNQPQHF. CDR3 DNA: TGTGCCAGCAGCTTACAGGGGGCTAGCAATCAGCCCCAGCATTTT. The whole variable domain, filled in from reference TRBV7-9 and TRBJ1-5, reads DTGVSQNPRHKITKRGQNVTFRCDPISEHNRLYWYRQTLGQGPEFLTYFQNEAQLEKSRLLSDRFSAERPKGSFSTLEIQRTEQGDSAMYLCASSLQGASNQPQHFGDGTRLSIL.

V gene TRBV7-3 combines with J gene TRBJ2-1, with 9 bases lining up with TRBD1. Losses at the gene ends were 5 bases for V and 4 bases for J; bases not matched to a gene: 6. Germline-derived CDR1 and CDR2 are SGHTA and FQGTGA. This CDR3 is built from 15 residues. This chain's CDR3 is CASSIPGQGYNEQFF. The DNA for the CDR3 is TGTGCCAGCAGCATTCCGGGACAGGGTTACAATGAGCAGTTCTTC.

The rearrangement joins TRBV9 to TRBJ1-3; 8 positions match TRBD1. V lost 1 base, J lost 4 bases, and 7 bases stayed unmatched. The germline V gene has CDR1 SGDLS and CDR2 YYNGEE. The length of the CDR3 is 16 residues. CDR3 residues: CASSVQGASLGNTIYF. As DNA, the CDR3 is TGTGCCAGCAGCGTACAGGGGGCAAGTCTCGGAAACACCATATATTTT.

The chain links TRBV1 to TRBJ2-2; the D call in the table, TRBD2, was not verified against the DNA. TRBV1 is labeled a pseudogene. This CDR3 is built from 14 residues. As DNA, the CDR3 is TGCACCAGCCGGGTAGAGCGGAACACCGGGGAGCTGTTTTTT. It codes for CTSRVERNTGELFF.

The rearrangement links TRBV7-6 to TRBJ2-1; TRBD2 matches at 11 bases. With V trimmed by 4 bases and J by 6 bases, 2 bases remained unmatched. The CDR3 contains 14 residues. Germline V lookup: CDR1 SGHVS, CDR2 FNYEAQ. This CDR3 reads CASSSGLAANEQFF. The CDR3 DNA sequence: TGTGCCAGCAGCTCGGGACTAGCGGCCAATGAGCAGTTCTTC.

DNA for the CDR3: TGTGCCAGCAGCCAAATGGGGGCTTCCTACGAGCAGTACTTC. Its protein product is CASSQMGASYEQYF. The chain is built from TRBV3-1 (or the pseudogene TRBV3-2) and TRBJ2-7; maybe TRBD1 (6 bases). The ends were cut back, 2 bases at V and 1 base at J, with 9 bases in the middle. The V gene's germline CDR1 is LGHDT and CDR2 YNNKEL (reference sequence). The CDR3 covers 14 residues.